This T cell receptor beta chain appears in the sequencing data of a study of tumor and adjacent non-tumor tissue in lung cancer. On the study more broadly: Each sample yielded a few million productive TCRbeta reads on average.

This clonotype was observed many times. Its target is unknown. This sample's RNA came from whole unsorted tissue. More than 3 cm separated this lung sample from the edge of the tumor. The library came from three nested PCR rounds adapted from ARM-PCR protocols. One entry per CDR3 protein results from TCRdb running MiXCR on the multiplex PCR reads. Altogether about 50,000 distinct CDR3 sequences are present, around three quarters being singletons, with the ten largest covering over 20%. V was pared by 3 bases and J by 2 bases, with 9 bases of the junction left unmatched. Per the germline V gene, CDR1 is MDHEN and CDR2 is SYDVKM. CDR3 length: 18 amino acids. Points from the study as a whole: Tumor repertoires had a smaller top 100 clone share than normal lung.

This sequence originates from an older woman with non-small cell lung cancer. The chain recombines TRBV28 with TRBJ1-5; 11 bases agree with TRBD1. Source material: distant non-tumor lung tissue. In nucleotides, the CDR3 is TGTGCCAGCAGTTTTTGGGGACAGGGGGGTTTAGGCAATCAGCCCCAGCATTTT. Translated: CASSFWGQGGLGNQPQHF.